The rows below give T cell receptor beta chains drawn from one sample of a study of blood T cells in healthy people across ages. Each CDR3 protein is one row after TCRdb ran MiXCR on the 5' RACE reads. The sample lists 1.5 million to 2 million distinct CDR3 sequences; less than 50% were seen once. Sample: blood. All receptors derive from a woman aged 40 to 49 in good health. The CDR3 runs from the conserved cysteine through the conserved F or W. A D gene is named only where the DNA matches it firmly. Rows may omit the clone size; those that give it use once, few, many or a size class.

TGTGCCAGCAGCTTCGGGGCAGGGGGAACGTCACCCCTCCACTTT | CASSFGAGGTSPLHF | TRBV13 | TRBD1 | TRBJ1-6 | few
TGTGCCAGCAGTCCAACCCGCTCGGGAGGGGAGACCCAGTACTTC | CASSPTRSGGETQYF | TRBV28 | TRBD2 | TRBJ2-5 | .
TGCAGTGCTAGGGGTGCGTCGAGCGGGCCCCCAGATACGCAGTATTTT | CSARGASSGPPDTQYF | TRBV20-1 | . | TRBJ2-3 | .
TGTGCCACCAGTGAAAGCGACTCCTACGATGAGCAGTTCTTC | CATSESDSYDEQFF | TRBV24-1 | . | TRBJ2-1 | .
TGCAGTGCTCTGGGACAGGGTAGTTCACCCCTCCACTTT | CSALGQGSSPLHF | TRBV20-1 | TRBD1 | TRBJ1-6 | few
TGTGCCAGCAGCGTTAAACAGGGCGGTGAAGCTTTCTTT | CASSVKQGGEAFF | TRBV7-3 | . | TRBJ1-1 | .
TGTGCCAGCAGCCCTTCGACCCTAGGGGTGGATACGCAGTATTTT | CASSPSTLGVDTQYF | TRBV7-6 | . | TRBJ2-3 | few
TGCAGCGCCCGGGAACTCGGCCCCGGCGGGACGCAGTATTTT | CSARELGPGGTQYF | TRBV29-1 | . | TRBJ2-3 | few
TGTGCCACCAGCGACCGATATGACCAAGAGACCCAGTACTTC | CATSDRYDQETQYF | TRBV15 | . | TRBJ2-5 | .
TGCAGTGCGGCGGGGGGTTCAGATACGCAGTATTTT | CSAAGGSDTQYF | TRBV20-1 | TRBD2 | TRBJ2-3 | .
TGCGCCAGCAGTGGACAGGCTACCAACTATGGCTACACCTTC | CASSGQATNYGYTF | TRBV5-1 | TRBD1 | TRBJ1-2 | few
TGTGCCAGCAGCCAAGATGCGGACTATCTACAAGAGACCCAGTACTTC | CASSQDADYLQETQYF | TRBV3-1 | . | TRBJ2-5 | .
TGTGCCAGCAGTTTCACAGGGGGCGCTCAGTATGGCTACACCTTC | CASSFTGGAQYGYTF | TRBV12-3/TRBV12-4 | TRBD1 | TRBJ1-2 | few
TGTGCCAGCAGCCAAGTAACTAGCGGGGGGGCAGATACGCAGTATTTT | CASSQVTSGGADTQYF | TRBV4-2 | TRBD2 | TRBJ2-3 | many
TGTGCCAGCAGCTTAAGTCTAGCTCGAATCCCTAAGTACCTAGAGACCCAGTACTTC | CASSLSLARIPKYLETQYF | TRBV7-9 | . | TRBJ2-5 | once
TGTGCCAGCAGCTGGTCCCGGGACATATACGAGCAGTACTTC | CASSWSRDIYEQYF | TRBV7-2 | . | TRBJ2-7 | .
TGTGCCAGCAGTAACCCTCCTCAGGGTGGGAATGAGCAGTTCTTC | CASSNPPQGGNEQFF | TRBV6-2/TRBV6-3 | . | TRBJ2-1 | .
TGTGCCAGCAGTAACCAGGGGCTTAGCACAGATACGCAGTATTTT | CASSNQGLSTDTQYF | TRBV7-9 | . | TRBJ2-3 | .
TGTGCTAGCAGTCCCCTGACTAGTCTCTACGAGCAGTACTTC | CASSPLTSLYEQYF | TRBV27 | . | TRBJ2-7 | few
TGTGCCAGCAGCGGCGTCCGGGACGGTATCTACGAGCAGTACTTC | CASSGVRDGIYEQYF | TRBV11-2 | . | TRBJ2-7 | .
TGTGCCAGCAGTTCCGCCGGGACTAGCTCCGGAGATACGCAGTATTTT | CASSSAGTSSGDTQYF | TRBV12-3/TRBV12-4 | TRBD2 | TRBJ2-3 | .
TGTGCCAGCAGCTCGGGGGTTATACCTAGCGGGGGGGCCGAAAAGTTCTTC | CASSSGVIPSGGAEKFF | TRBV7-2 | TRBD2 | TRBJ2-1 | .
TGTGCCAGCAGCTTGGGACAGCTAGACTATGGCTACACCTTC | CASSLGQLDYGYTF | TRBV5-6 | . | TRBJ1-2 | .
TGTGCCAGCAGTTTTCCGAATCTGGGCAGAGAGACCCAGTACTTC | CASSFPNLGRETQYF | TRBV28 | . | TRBJ2-5 | .
TGTGCCAGCAGTTACGGGGCGACTGGCTACACCTTC | CASSYGATGYTF | TRBV6-2/TRBV6-3 | . | TRBJ1-2 | .
TGTGCCAGCGGGACTACCGGGACAGGGAATCAGCCCCAGCATTTT | CASGTTGTGNQPQHF | TRBV28 | TRBD1 | TRBJ1-5 | once
TGTGCCAGCAGCTTAAATCCGAACTCTGGGGCCAACGTCCTGACTTTC | CASSLNPNSGANVLTF | TRBV11-2 | . | TRBJ2-6 | .
TGCGCCAGCAGCTTGGGTCGATGGGGCAGTCCCTACGAGCAGTACTTC | CASSLGRWGSPYEQYF | TRBV5-1 | . | TRBJ2-7 | .